One sample yielded the 20 T cell receptor beta chains listed below, sequenced in a study of T cells in Graves' hyperthyroidism and ophthalmopathy. The investigators amplified TCR beta CDR3 regions from RNA transcripts. A set of HTBI primers served as the primers for a first-round RT-PCR of the TCR CDR3. MiXCR was run by TCRdb on the multiplex PCR reads, yielding one entry per CDR3 protein. This table holds 300,000 or so distinct CDR3 sequences, about 20% found once. Sequencing used blood. The receptors here all came from a woman in her forties or fifties with Graves' hyperthyroidism.

V is TRBV3-1 and J is TRBJ2-3; a possible D gene is TRBD1 (7 bases). Germline V gives CDR1 LGHDT, CDR2 YNNKEL (reference sequence). This CDR3 has 14 residues. CDR3 nucleotides: TGTGCGGAGGGGGCAGGATGGGGCACAGATACGCAGTATTTT. This translates into CAEGAGWGTDTQYF.

This CDR3 reads CASSLDGTGQFPSGYTF. The CDR3 coding sequence is TGTGCCAGCAGTTTGGACGGAACAGGGCAATTCCCGTCCGGCTACACCTTC. The chain combines TRBV27 with TRBJ1-2; the D gene is possibly TRBD1 (6 bases). V lost 3 bases, J lost 8 bases, and 25 bases lay in between. Germline V gene lookup returns CDR1 MNHEY and CDR2 SMNVEV (reference sequence). The CDR3 is made up of 17 amino acids.

The sample holds a few counts of this clonotype. The V gene is TRBV29-1, the J gene TRBJ2-7; D possibly corresponds to TRBD1 (5 bases). The CDR3 consists of 15 residues. Germline assignment: CDR1 SQVTM and CDR2 ANQGSEA. Trimming took 6 bases from V and 0 from J, leaving 18 bases between them. The CDR3 protein is CSVVMWGLHSYEQYF. Here the CDR3 DNA reads TGCAGCGTAGTGATGTGGGGCCTTCACTCCTACGAGCAGTACTTC.

The chain joins TRBV5-1 to TRBJ2-1, with 9 bases identical to TRBD2. The germline V gene encodes CDR1 SGHRS and CDR2 YFSETQ. Trimming at V came to 0 bases and at J to 8 bases, leaving 12 bases not matched to a gene. The CDR3 is 17 amino acids. The CDR3 sequence is CASSLASGAGGGHEQFF. CDR3 DNA sequence: TGCGCCAGCAGCTTGGCCTCGGGAGCGGGGGGCGGTCATGAGCAGTTCTTC.

This clonotype was recorded at least ten times. This sequence joins TRBV3-1 and TRBJ2-7, with 7 bases identical to TRBD2. The CDR3 extends over 14 amino acids. Germline CDR1 LGHDT, CDR2 YNNKEL (reference sequence). Germline trimming cut 1 base from V and 8 bases from J; bases unmatched to any gene: 8. CDR3 sequence reads: CASSQGEGRGKQYF. CDR3 in DNA: TGTGCCAGCAGCCAAGGCGAGGGGCGGGGGAAGCAGTACTTC.

The chain is built from TRBV20-1 and TRBJ2-3; possibly TRBD2 for D (6 bases). Per the germline V gene, CDR1 is DFQATT and CDR2 is SNEGSKA (reference sequence). Trimming pared 3 bases from V and 4 bases from J, leaving 17 bases between. The CDR3 consists of 15 residues. The CDR3: CSASRSLANADTQYF. CDR3 DNA: TGCAGTGCTAGTAGGAGTCTAGCGAACGCAGATACGCAGTATTTT.

J is TRBJ2-4 and V is TRBV20-1, with 9 positions matching TRBD1. The germline V gene has CDR1 DFQATT and CDR2 SNEGSKA (reference sequence). The CDR3 has 14 residues. V lost 3 bases to trimming and J lost 5 bases; unmatched junction nucleotides: 5. The CDR3 reads CSASKGQGENIQYF. The CDR3 region has the DNA TGCAGTGCTAGTAAGGGACAGGGTGAAAACATTCAGTACTTC.

This clonotype was detected many times. The chain couples TRBV12-3 or TRBV12-4 to TRBJ2-2; the D is unclear. Trimming removed 6 bases at V and 1 base at J, with 6 bases between. This CDR3 has 13 amino acids. The CDR3 protein is CASSLGNTGELFF. The CDR3 coding sequence is TGTGCCAGCAGCTTGGGGAACACCGGGGAGCTGTTTTTT.

The CDR3 sequence is CASRPDRGYEQYF. CDR3 nucleotides: TGTGCCAGCAGACCGGACAGGGGTTACGAGCAGTACTTC. The chain couples TRBV2 to TRBJ2-7; TRBD1 agrees at 9 bases. This CDR3 region has 13 residues. Per germline, CDR1 SNHLY and CDR2 FYNNEI. With V trimmed by 6 bases and J by 4 bases, 4 bases remained unmatched. Filled out from reference TRBV2 and TRBJ2-7, the complete variable domain reads EPEVTQTPSHQVTQMGQEVILRCVPISNHLYFYWYRQILGQKVEFLVSFYNNEISEKSEIFDDQFSVERPDGSNFTLKIRSTKLEDSAMYFCASRPDRGYEQYFGPGTRLTVT.

This chain joins TRBV3-1 and TRBJ2-3, with 8 bases matching TRBD2. Germline CDR1 reads LGHDT; CDR2 reads YNNKEL (reference sequence). CDR3 length: 15 residues. J lost 6 bases, V lost 1 base, and 6 bases had no gene match. In DNA, the CDR3 is TGTGCCAGCAGCCAAGCAATGACTAGCGTGGATACGCAGTATTTT. This translates into CASSQAMTSVDTQYF.

This clonotype was seen a few times. This chain's CDR3 is CASSPSGQGGETQYF. DNA for the CDR3: TGTGCCAGCAGCCCTTCGGGACAGGGCGGGGAGACCCAGTACTTC. The V gene is TRBV7-3, the J gene TRBJ2-5; 9 bases align to TRBD1. CDR3 size: 15 residues. J gave up 5 bases and V 5 bases, and 9 bases lay outside the gene matches. CDR1 and CDR2 from the germline V gene are SGHTA and FQGTGA.

This clonotype was seen many times. This chain connects TRBV28 to TRBJ1-5; unclear D gene. This CDR3 is built from 15 residues. Germline loops: CDR1 MDHEN, CDR2 SYDVKM. Trimming stripped 5 bases from V and 0 bases from J, with 11 bases between. The CDR3 loop reads CASSPPGYSNQPQHF. For the CDR3, the DNA is TGTGCCAGCAGTCCTCCGGGATATAGCAATCAGCCCCAGCATTTT.

This clonotype was counted ten times or more. This chain links TRBV27 with TRBJ2-5; no firm D call. CDR1 and CDR2 (germline): MNHEY, SMNVEV (reference sequence). V lost 3 bases to trimming and J lost 1 base, with 9 bases between them. The CDR3 is 14 residues long. The CDR3 loop reads CASSLSRVQETQYF. CDR3 sequence (DNA): TGTGCCAGCAGTTTGAGTAGGGTCCAAGAGACCCAGTACTTC.

This clonotype was counted only a few times. This chain links TRBV20-1 with TRBJ1-2; tentative D call: TRBD1 (6 bases). With 0 bases removed from V and 3 bases from J, the gap between germline ends came to 23 bases. This CDR3 has 18 amino acids. Germline CDR1 and CDR2: DFQATT and SNEGSKA (reference sequence). CDR3 DNA sequence: TGCAGTGCTAGAGAAATGGGACGGGGAAAAGGGGGTTACTATGGCTACACCTTC. Its translation: CSAREMGRGKGGYYGYTF.

Here the CDR3 reads CASSEGQGARSSEQFF. The DNA for the CDR3 is TGTGCCAGCAGCGAGGGACAGGGGGCGCGATCAAGTGAGCAGTTCTTC. V gene TRBV2 combines with J gene TRBJ2-1, with TRBD1 matching over 12 bases. V dropped 6 bases and J dropped 9; count of bases not matched to a gene: 12. Germline V gives CDR1 SNHLY, CDR2 FYNNEI. The CDR3 length is 16 residues.

This clonotype was found many times. This sequence joins TRBV7-9 and TRBJ2-3; 7 nucleotides line up with TRBD2. This CDR3 is 14 amino acids long. CDR1 is SEHNR and CDR2 is FQNEAQ in the germline V gene (reference sequence). The V segment lost 4 bases and the J segment 6 bases; nucleotides outside the gene matches: 7. The CDR3, as DNA: TGTGCCAGCAGCTCCGAAGGGAGGGACGATACGCAGTATTTT. It encodes CASSSEGRDDTQYF.

There are many counts of this clonotype. V and J are TRBV2 and TRBJ2-7; 10 nucleotides align to TRBD2. The CDR3 extends over 16 amino acids. In germline, CDR1 is SNHLY, CDR2 FYNNEI. The V and J ends lost 4 bases and 4 bases, in that order; junction bases with no gene match: 10. CDR3 residues: CASSVLSSGRSYEQYF. CDR3 nucleotide sequence: TGTGCCAGCAGTGTATTATCTAGCGGGAGATCGTACGAGCAGTACTTC.

The chain is built from TRBV24-1 and TRBJ2-5, with D perhaps assigned TRBD1 or TRBD2 (5 bases each). The germline gives CDR1 KGHDR, CDR2 SFDVKD. The CDR3 is 15 amino acids. V lost 9 bases and J 2 bases, leaving 18 bases between the germline ends. Here the CDR3 reads CATCTPLGTQETQYF. For the CDR3, the DNA is TGTGCCACCTGCACCCCCCTGGGGACGCAAGAGACCCAGTACTTC.

This clonotype was observed a handful of times. V and J are TRBV7-3 and TRBJ2-3; no clear D gene. Between the trimmed V and J ends, which lost 5 bases and 5 bases, there was a span of 14 bases. This CDR3 has 14 residues. Germline lookup yields CDR1 SGHTA and CDR2 FQGTGA. The CDR3 is CASSPRPSGDTQYF. The CDR3 nucleotides read TGTGCCAGCAGCCCTAGGCCCTCCGGAGATACGCAGTATTTT.

The sample holds many counts of this clonotype. The V gene is TRBV6-2 or TRBV6-3, the J gene TRBJ2-1; D remains ambiguous. CDR3 length: 10 residues. V was clipped by 5 bases and J by 8 bases, with 4 bases between them. The germline V gene encodes CDR1 MNHEY and CDR2 SVGEGT. The CDR3 coding sequence is TGTGCCAGCAGTGACTATGAGCAGTTCTTC. The encoded protein is CASSDYEQFF.